The 8 T cell receptor beta chains listed next were all sequenced from one sample in a study of OX40 agonist ivuxolimab in advanced cancers. Generated by immunoSEQ multiplex PCR, the TCRdb table keeps only in-frame clones and is missing some. Counted here are more than 50,000 clones, approximately 83% occurring once; the ten biggest clones make up roughly 1.6%. The material sequenced was CD4+ or CD8+ T cells sorted from blood, taken in a trial of the OX40 agonist ivuxolimab. These receptors all come from an adult with an advanced solid tumor such as melanoma, head and neck, liver or kidney cancer.

The CDR3: CASSLDGSSIGTQYF. For the CDR3, the DNA is TGTGCCAGCAGCTTGGATGGCAGTAGTATAGGGACCCAGTACTTC. The chain links TRBV5-8 to TRBJ2-5; D remains ambiguous. V was shortened by 0 bases and J by 7 bases, with 16 bases between the two germline ends. This CDR3 region has 15 residues. The germline V gene has CDR1 SGHTS and CDR2 YDEGEE.

The chain carries TRBV4-1 and TRBJ1-1; D gene uncertain. Germline-derived CDR1 and CDR2 are MGHRA and YSYEKL. Trimming took off 4 bases at V and 1 base at J, with 10 bases between the two ends. The CDR3 totals 14 residues. The CDR3 bases are TGCGCCAGCAGCCCCCCCGACAAGAACACTGAAGCTTTCTTT. Translation gives CASSPPDKNTEAFF.

The genes are TRBV29-1 and TRBJ1-2; D gene ambiguous. V lost 4 bases, J lost 3 bases, and 12 bases lay in between. CDR3 length equals 13 residues. The germline V gene has CDR1 SQVTM and CDR2 ANQGSEA. CDR3 sequence (DNA): TGCAGCGTTGCCCAGGCTACCTACTATGGCTACACCTTC. Translating gives CSVAQATYYGYTF.

The V call is TRBV5-4, the J call TRBJ2-1, with a weak D call TRBD1 (6 bases). The germline V and J ends were trimmed by 4 bases and 7 bases, with 18 bases remaining between them. Per germline, CDR1 SGHNT and CDR2 YYREEE (reference sequence). The CDR3 totals 15 residues. Here the CDR3 reads CASSPGTPHWNEQFF. For the CDR3, the DNA is TGTGCCAGCAGCCCCGGGACACCTCATTGGAATGAGCAGTTCTTC. The variable domain in full, with the rest retrieved from reference TRBV5-4 and TRBJ2-1, is ETGVTQSPTHLIKTRGQQVTLRCSSQSGHNTVSWYQQALGQGPQFIFQYYREEENGRGNFPPRFSGLQFPNYSSELNVNALELDDSALYLCASSPGTPHWNEQFFGPGTRLTVL.

The chain uses TRBV14 and TRBJ2-1, with D hard to call. CDR3 length equals 15 residues. Germline CDR1 reads SGHDN; CDR2 reads FVKESK. The V end lost 2 bases, the J end lost 1 base, and 9 bases lay between the germline ends. CDR3 in amino acids: CASSQPMVSYNEQFF. Here the CDR3 DNA reads TGTGCCAGCAGCCAACCGATGGTATCCTACAATGAGCAGTTCTTC.

This chain links TRBV25-1 with TRBJ1-2; 7 positions match TRBD1. In germline, CDR1 is MGHDK, CDR2 SYGVNS. Trimming at V came to 4 bases and at J to 5 bases, leaving 10 bases not matched to a gene. The CDR3 covers 15 residues. The CDR3 sequence: CASSGLGGGIYGYTF. Here the CDR3 DNA reads TGTGCCAGCAGTGGGCTGGGAGGGGGCATTTATGGCTACACCTTC.

The J gene is TRBJ2-7, the V gene TRBV30; TRBD2 is a possible D gene (6 bases). The CDR3 spans 13 residues. The germline CDR1 and CDR2 sequences are GTSNPN and SVGIG (reference sequence). V dropped 2 bases and J dropped 7 bases, with 15 bases sitting between them. The CDR3 reads CAWSLAGRREQYF. The CDR3, as DNA: TGTGCCTGGAGTTTGGCGGGGCGGCGGGAGCAGTACTTC.

The chain joins TRBV5-1 to TRBJ1-6, with unresolved D. The length of the CDR3 is 13 residues. V was pared by 6 bases and J by 8 bases, with 12 bases between. Germline CDR1 is SGHRS and CDR2 is YFSETQ. CDR3 residues: CASNKEFDSPLHF. The CDR3 coding sequence is TGCGCCAGCAATAAGGAATTTGATTCACCCCTCCACTTT.